These 26 T cell receptor beta chains were all obtained from the same sample, sequenced in a study of T cell responses to AZD1222 COVID-19 vaccine. Measured with immunoSEQ multiplex PCR; TCRdb has only the in-frame clones, and not every one. The sample has 120,000 to 150,000 clones, 89% seen once. The material sequenced was peripheral blood, taken on day 0 of AZD1222 vaccination. These receptors all stem from an adult in good health.

The chain employs TRBV7-9 and TRBJ1-1, with D unclear. The V end lost 5 bases, the J end lost 0 bases, and 10 bases lay between the germline ends. Germline V gives CDR1 SEHNR, CDR2 FQNEAQ (reference sequence). The CDR3 loop spans 14 amino acids. The CDR3 DNA follows: TGTGCCAGCAGCCTGCTGGGCATGAACACTGAAGCTTTCTTT. This codes for CASSLLGMNTEAFF.

This chain uses TRBV19 with TRBJ1-5, with TRBD1 identical over 7 bases. The CDR3 spans 16 residues. The ends lost 7 bases at V and 2 bases at J; junction bases unmatched: 11. Looked up from germline, CDR1 is LNHDA and CDR2 is SQIVND (reference sequence). CDR3 loop: CASTRTQGTGNQPQHF. CDR3 bases: TGTGCCAGTACCCGTACCCAGGGGACAGGCAATCAGCCCCAGCATTTT.

CDR3 residues: CASSLGGEAVHEQYF. As DNA, the CDR3 is TGTGCCAGCAGTTTAGGAGGTGAAGCCGTTCACGAGCAGTACTTC. The chain couples TRBV28 to TRBJ2-7, with D maybe TRBD2 (5 bases). The CDR3 runs to 15 residues. In germline, CDR1 is MDHEN, CDR2 SYDVKM. The V gene lost 2 bases and the J gene lost 5 bases, with 16 bases spanning the gap.

The rearrangement uses TRBV7-9 and TRBJ1-2, with a tentative D call TRBD1 (5 bases). Germline CDR1 and CDR2: SEHNR and FQNEAQ (reference sequence). V was trimmed by 2 bases and J by 7 bases, leaving 17 bases between them. The CDR3 extends over 15 amino acids. The DNA of the CDR3 is TGTGCCAGCAGCTTAAGCGGCAGGGAGGGTTCTGGCTACACCTTC. Translated: CASSLSGREGSGYTF.

The chain has TRBV19 and TRBJ2-7; D may match TRBD1 or TRBD2 (5 bases each). The CDR3 spans 15 residues. V lost 3 bases and J 4 bases, leaving 16 bases between the germline ends. Germline CDR1 reads LNHDA; CDR2 reads SQIVND (reference sequence). The CDR3 sequence: CASSIGPGALYEQYF. The CDR3 DNA is TGTGCCAGTAGTATCGGACCCGGGGCCTTATACGAGCAGTACTTC.

This clone came up a few times. The chain links TRBV19 to TRBJ1-2; a weak D match, TRBD1 (5 bases). The CDR3 contains 14 residues. Germline CDR1 reads LNHDA; CDR2 reads SQIVND (reference sequence). V lost 5 bases and J lost 4, with 14 bases in between. The DNA for the CDR3 is TGTGCCAGTAGTCCCCCGGGACGGTTCTATGGCTACACCTTC. Translating gives CASSPPGRFYGYTF.

The rearrangement joins TRBV12-3 or TRBV12-4 to TRBJ1-2; a possible D gene is TRBD1 (5 bases). Trimming removed 6 bases from V and 8 bases from J, with 16 bases in between. This CDR3 has 13 residues. In nucleotides, the CDR3 is TGTGCCAGCAGCCTGGGACCCTGGGAAGGCTACACCTTC. It yields the protein CASSLGPWEGYTF.

The chain recombines TRBV7-2 with TRBJ1-5; TRBD1 might be the D (5 bases). From germline, CDR1 is SGHTA and CDR2 FQGNSA. The CDR3 covers 17 residues. V was trimmed by 1 base and J by 2 bases, leaving 15 bases between them. The CDR3: CASSLDSGLGRNQPQHF. CDR3 sequence (DNA): TGTGCCAGCAGCTTAGATTCGGGGCTAGGGCGCAATCAGCCCCAGCATTTT.

The V and J genes are TRBV6-2 or TRBV6-3 and TRBJ2-3, with 8 bases matching TRBD2. CDR3 length: 17 residues. Germline trimming cut 0 bases from V and 3 bases from J; bases unmatched to any gene: 8. Germline V gene sequence: CDR1 MNHEY, CDR2 SVGEGT. The CDR3 region has the DNA TGTGCCAGCAGTTACTCGAATTTCGCGGGAGGTACAGATACGCAGTATTTT. It specifies CASSYSNFAGGTDTQYF.

The genes are TRBV29-1 and TRBJ2-5, with D tentatively TRBD1 or TRBD2 (5 bases each). This CDR3 spans 14 amino acids. Trimming shortened V by 6 bases and J by 4 bases, and 18 bases separated the two germline ends. Germline CDR1 is SQVTM and CDR2 is ANQGSEA. The CDR3 region has the DNA TGCAGCGTAGAACCAGACCGGGACGGAGAGACCCAGTACTTC. This gives the protein CSVEPDRDGETQYF. Full variable domain (remainder filled in from reference TRBV29-1 and TRBJ2-5): SAVISQKPSRDICQRGTSLTIQCQVDSQVTMMFWYRQQPGQSLTLIATANQGSEATYESGFVIDKFPISRPNLTFSTLTVSNMSPEDSSIYLCSVEPDRDGETQYFGPGTRLLVL.

The chain uses TRBV15 and TRBJ2-1, with a weak D call TRBD1 (5 bases). Germline CDR1 LNHNV, CDR2 YYDKDF (reference sequence). V lost 8 bases to trimming and J lost 4 bases, with 15 bases between them. The CDR3 has 14 amino acids. This chain's CDR3 is CATGKGLGYNEQFF. The CDR3 DNA reads TGTGCCACCGGTAAGGGGCTCGGGTACAATGAGCAGTTCTTC.

The CDR3 region is CASSTGYNEKLFF. CDR3 DNA: TGTGCCAGCTCAACAGGGTATAATGAAAAACTGTTTTTT. This rearrangement joins TRBV18 to TRBJ1-4; D perhaps matches TRBD1 (6 bases). Germline V gene data show CDR1 as KGHSH and CDR2 as LQKENI. This CDR3 is built from 13 residues. Trimming removed 5 bases from V and 4 bases from J, with 8 bases in between.

The chain couples TRBV28 to TRBJ1-2; D is unclear. Germline CDR1 MDHEN, CDR2 SYDVKM. This CDR3 has 11 amino acids. The ends were cut back, 7 bases at V and 8 bases at J, with 11 bases in the middle. This chain's CDR3 is CASNTLLGYTF. DNA of the CDR3: TGTGCCAGCAACACCCTGTTAGGCTACACCTTC.

The chain couples TRBV7-2 to TRBJ2-1, with D maybe TRBD1 (6 bases). The CDR3 loop spans 17 amino acids. The V gene's germline CDR1 is SGHTA and CDR2 FQGNSA. Trimming took 5 bases from V and 0 from J, leaving 17 bases between them. The CDR3: CASSQRDIRLSYNEQFF. The CDR3 DNA follows: TGTGCCAGCAGCCAACGGGACATTCGCCTCTCCTACAATGAGCAGTTCTTC. The variable domain in full, with the rest retrieved from reference TRBV7-2 and TRBJ2-1, is GAGVSQSPSNKVTEKGKDVELRCDPISGHTALYWYRQSLGQGLEFLIYFQGNSAPDKSGLPSDRFSAERTGGSVSTLTIQRTQQEDSAVYLCASSQRDIRLSYNEQFFGPGTRLTVL.

The chain recombines TRBV19 with TRBJ2-1; a possible D gene is TRBD1 (5 bases). CDR3 length equals 13 residues. Germline lookup yields CDR1 LNHDA and CDR2 SQIVND (reference sequence). Trimming removed 5 bases at V and 11 bases at J, with 16 bases between. This chain's CDR3 is CASSPPWQGKQFF. The CDR3 DNA is TGTGCCAGTAGTCCCCCATGGCAGGGCAAGCAGTTCTTC.

The rearrangement links TRBV28 to TRBJ2-1; no definite D call. Germline V gene sequence: CDR1 MDHEN, CDR2 SYDVKM. CDR3 length: 12 residues. Trimming stripped 8 bases from V and 12 bases from J, with 17 bases between. CDR3 DNA sequence: TGTGCCAGCTGCCTCGGTGCCGCAGGGCAGTTCTTC. This translates into CASCLGAAGQFF.

V usage is TRBV9 and J usage is TRBJ2-2; the D is unclear. The CDR3 consists of 13 residues. Trimming removed 4 bases at V and 5 bases at J, with 9 bases between. CDR1 and CDR2 from the germline V gene are SGDLS and YYNGEE. The DNA for the CDR3 is TGTGCCAGCAGCCCCATACTAACCGGGGAGCTGTTTTTT. The encoded protein is CASSPILTGELFF.

The J gene is TRBJ1-4, the V gene TRBV6-5; weak D call: TRBD1 (5 bases). The ends were cut back, 6 bases at V and 7 bases at J, with 15 bases in the middle. CDR1 MNHEY and CDR2 SVGAGI come from the germline V gene. This CDR3 has 14 residues. DNA of the CDR3: TGTGCCAGCAGGGTGGGCAGGGAGGTTGAAAAACTGTTTTTT. The encoded protein is CASRVGREVEKLFF.

J is TRBJ1-4 and V is TRBV21-1. TRBV21-1 is a known pseudogene. CDR3 size: 18 residues. DNA of the CDR3: TGTGCCAGCACCTCGGGGAGGGGGGACTCAACAACTAATGAAAAACTGTTTTTT. This codes for CASTSGRGDSTTNEKLFF.

This clone was picked up a small number of times. The rearrangement uses TRBV7-9 and TRBJ2-7, with 10 bases that match TRBD2. The germline V gene encodes CDR1 SEHNR and CDR2 FQNEAQ (reference sequence). This CDR3 region has 15 residues. The V and J ends lost 0 bases and 7 bases, in that order; junction bases with no gene match: 6. CDR3 sequence (DNA): TGTGCCAGCAGCTTAGCGACTAGCGGGCGGGGAGAGCAGTACTTC. It encodes CASSLATSGRGEQYF.

This clone occurred once. The V call is TRBV6-5, the J call TRBJ1-5; D unclear. CDR3 length: 12 residues. Deletions cut 8 bases from V and 0 bases from J, with 5 bases between. CDR1 and CDR2 from the germline V gene are MNHEY and SVGAGI. The CDR3 reads CASRNSNQPQHF. In DNA, the CDR3 is TGTGCCAGCCGTAATAGCAATCAGCCCCAGCATTTT.

V gene TRBV2 combines with J gene TRBJ2-3, with no clear D. The V gene lost 6 bases and the J gene lost 6 bases, with 16 bases spanning the gap. CDR1 SNHLY and CDR2 FYNNEI come from the germline V gene. The CDR3 consists of 14 residues. CDR3 sequence reads: CASRGPSYDDTQYF. In nucleotides, the CDR3 is TGTGCCAGCAGGGGCCCCTCTTATGATGATACGCAGTATTTT. Variable domain in full (rest from reference TRBV2 and TRBJ2-3): EPEVTQTPSHQVTQMGQEVILRCVPISNHLYFYWYRQILGQKVEFLVSFYNNEISEKSEIFDDQFSVERPDGSNFTLKIRSTKLEDSAMYFCASRGPSYDDTQYFGPGTRLTVL.

This sequence joins TRBV19 and TRBJ1-2; D is possibly TRBD1 (5 bases). CDR1 is LNHDA, CDR2 SQIVND, per germline (reference sequence). V was trimmed by 7 bases and J by 2 bases, leaving 5 bases between them. The CDR3 extends over 11 amino acids. The CDR3 region is CASTGNYGYTF. In nucleotides, the CDR3 is TGTGCCAGTACAGGGAACTATGGCTACACCTTC.

The chain uses TRBV7-2 and TRBJ1-2, with D possibly matching TRBD1 (5 bases). The length of the CDR3 is 13 residues. Per germline, CDR1 SGHTA and CDR2 FQGNSA. Trimming shortened V by 6 bases and J by 3 bases, and 11 bases separated the two germline ends. In DNA, the CDR3 is TGTGCCAGCAGTCACGGGGGGGACTATGGCTACACCTTC. Translated, it gives CASSHGGDYGYTF. The entire variable domain, with the rest obtained from reference TRBV7-2 and TRBJ1-2, is as follows: GAGVSQSPSNKVTEKGKDVELRCDPISGHTALYWYRQSLGQGLEFLIYFQGNSAPDKSGLPSDRFSAERTGGSVSTLTIQRTQQEDSAVYLCASSHGGDYGYTFGSGTRLTVV.

V gene TRBV6-1 combines with J gene TRBJ1-5; no reliable D call. There are 15 residues in the CDR3. CDR1 is MNHNS, CDR2 SASEGT, per germline. With 2 bases removed from V and 4 bases from J, the gap between germline ends came to 12 bases. CDR3 amino acids: CASSENILRNQPQHF. In DNA form, the CDR3 reads TGTGCCAGCAGTGAAAACATTCTGAGGAATCAGCCCCAGCATTTT.

The chain has TRBV19 and TRBJ1-5; a weak D match, TRBD1 (5 bases). The CDR3 spans 17 residues. CDR1 and CDR2 (germline): LNHDA, SQIVND (reference sequence). The V and J ends lost 7 bases and 0 bases respectively, with 19 bases between them. The DNA for the CDR3 is TGTGCCAGTAAAGGGGCTGGTAGGGGTTATAGCAATCAGCCCCAGCATTTT. Protein sequence: CASKGAGRGYSNQPQHF.